The 8 T cell receptor beta chains presented below share a single source sample, sequenced in a study of PD-1 blockade in mismatch repair-deficient tumors. Produced via immunoSEQ multiplex PCR; TCRdb's table is partial and in-frame only. The top ten clones hold less than 6% of a sample with tens of thousands of clones, 65% to 85% of them seen once. Sequenced material: peripheral blood, taken 44 weeks after starting pembrolizumab. The receptors derive from an adult with mismatch repair-deficient cancer.

The chain recombines TRBV5-4 with TRBJ2-3; 8 bases fit TRBD2. The CDR3 has 16 residues. The trim removed 3 bases at V and 3 bases at J, leaving 9 bases unmatched. Per the germline V gene, CDR1 is SGHNT and CDR2 is YYREEE (reference sequence). The CDR3: CASSSYGRANTDTQYF. CDR3 coding DNA: TGTGCCAGCAGCTCCTACGGGAGGGCCAATACAGATACGCAGTATTTT.

This sequence joins TRBV19 and TRBJ1-1; tentative D call: TRBD1 (6 bases). V lost 3 bases and J lost 2, with 16 bases in between. The CDR3 sequence is 16 residues long. In germline, CDR1 is LNHDA, CDR2 SQIVND (reference sequence). The DNA of the CDR3 is TGTGCCAGTAGTATGGCAGGGGATATTTATAACACTGAAGCTTTCTTT. Protein: CASSMAGDIYNTEAFF.

This clone has a single count. The rearrangement uses TRBV7-2 and TRBJ1-2, with 7 bases identical to TRBD1. Germline V gives CDR1 SGHTA, CDR2 FQGNSA. CDR3 length equals 15 residues. The ends lost 4 bases at V and 2 bases at J; junction bases unmatched: 7. CDR3: CASSSSGTVNYGYTF. The CDR3, as DNA: TGTGCCAGCAGCTCCTCCGGGACAGTGAACTATGGCTACACCTTC.

The chain employs TRBV4-1 and TRBJ2-1, with D maybe TRBD2 (5 bases). The CDR3 has 17 residues. Germline assignment: CDR1 MGHRA and CDR2 YSYEKL. Trimming took 2 bases from V and 7 from J, leaving 21 bases between them. CDR3 in amino acids: CASSQQVGGPVLNEQFF. The DNA of the CDR3 is TGCGCCAGCAGCCAACAAGTAGGAGGCCCGGTCCTGAATGAGCAGTTCTTC.

The J gene is TRBJ2-7, the V gene TRBV11-2; weak D call: TRBD2 (6 bases). Germline V CDR1 and CDR2: SGHAT, FQNNGV. The CDR3 length is 13 residues. Trimming stripped 4 bases from V and 7 bases from J, with 14 bases between. The CDR3 bases are TGTGCCAGCAGCTGGATAGCGGAGGGTGAGCAGTACTTC. Its protein is CASSWIAEGEQYF.

This chain uses TRBV6-5 with TRBJ2-7, with 7 nucleotides matching TRBD2. J gave up 4 bases and V 5 bases, and 8 bases lay outside the gene matches. The CDR3 extends over 14 amino acids. CDR1 MNHEY and CDR2 SVGAGI come from the germline V gene. CDR3: CASSQQRDRYEQYF. Here the CDR3 DNA reads TGTGCCAGCAGTCAACAGCGGGACCGATACGAGCAGTACTTC.

The gene calls are TRBV2 and TRBJ2-1, with TRBD2 as a possible D gene (6 bases). Germline CDR1 SNHLY, CDR2 FYNNEI. V was trimmed by 3 bases and J by 1 base, leaving 10 bases between them. The CDR3 runs to 15 residues. The chain's CDR3 is CASSDQAGSYNEQFF. The CDR3 nucleotides are TGTGCCAGCAGTGACCAAGCGGGTTCCTACAATGAGCAGTTCTTC. Together with reference TRBV2 and TRBJ2-1, the CDR3 gives the full variable domain: EPEVTQTPSHQVTQMGQEVILRCVPISNHLYFYWYRQILGQKVEFLVSFYNNEISEKSEIFDDQFSVERPDGSNFTLKIRSTKLEDSAMYFCASSDQAGSYNEQFFGPGTRLTVL.

This sequence joins TRBV5-1 and TRBJ2-5; D possibly corresponds to TRBD1 (6 bases). CDR3 length: 13 amino acids. Germline V lookup: CDR1 SGHRS, CDR2 YFSETQ. The V and J ends lost 4 bases and 2 bases respectively, with 9 bases between them. CDR3 residues: CASSGGQQETQYF. Here the CDR3 DNA reads TGCGCCAGCAGCGGTGGACAGCAAGAGACCCAGTACTTC.